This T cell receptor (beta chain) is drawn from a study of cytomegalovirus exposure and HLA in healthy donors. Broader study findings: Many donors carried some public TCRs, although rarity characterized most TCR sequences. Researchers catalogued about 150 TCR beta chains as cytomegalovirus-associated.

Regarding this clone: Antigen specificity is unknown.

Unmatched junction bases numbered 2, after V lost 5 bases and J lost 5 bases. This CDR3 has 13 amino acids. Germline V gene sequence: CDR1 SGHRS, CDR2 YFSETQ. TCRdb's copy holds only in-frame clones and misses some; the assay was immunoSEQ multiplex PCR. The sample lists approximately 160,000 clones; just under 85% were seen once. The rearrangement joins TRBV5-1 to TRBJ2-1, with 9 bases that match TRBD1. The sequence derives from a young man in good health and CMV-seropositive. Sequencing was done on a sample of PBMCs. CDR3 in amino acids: CASRGQGHNEQFF. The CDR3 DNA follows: TGCGCCAGCAGGGGACAGGGACACAATGAGCAGTTCTTC.